The present entry profiles one T cell receptor beta chain with its context. The antigen is unknown. The CDR3 has 15 amino acids. Trimming at V came to 5 bases and at J to 9 bases, leaving 7 bases not matched to a gene. Germline-derived CDR1 and CDR2 are SGHTA and FQGTGA. This specimen comes from a study of shared clonotypes between healthy human individuals. Generated by immunoSEQ multiplex PCR, the TCRdb table keeps only in-frame clones and is missing some. This table holds about 600,000 clones, about 96% found once. Regarding the study as a whole: Sequencing of the sorted subsets was shown by rarefaction to be incomplete despite large depth. The sharing of approximately 5.1% of naive CD4 clonotypes was seen across a handful of donors. The generation probabilities recorded for non-shared clonotypes fell below those of clonotypes shared by all four donors.

Sample: naive CD4+ T cells sorted from blood. The subset denotes: CD45RA+ positively selected. This rearrangement joins TRBV7-3 to TRBJ2-1, with 13 bases fitting TRBD2. The sequence was collected from a woman younger than 45 in good health. For the CDR3, the DNA is TGTGCCAGCAGCCTCCGGACTAGCGGGAGAACTGAGCAGTTCTTC. This codes for CASSLRTSGRTEQFF.